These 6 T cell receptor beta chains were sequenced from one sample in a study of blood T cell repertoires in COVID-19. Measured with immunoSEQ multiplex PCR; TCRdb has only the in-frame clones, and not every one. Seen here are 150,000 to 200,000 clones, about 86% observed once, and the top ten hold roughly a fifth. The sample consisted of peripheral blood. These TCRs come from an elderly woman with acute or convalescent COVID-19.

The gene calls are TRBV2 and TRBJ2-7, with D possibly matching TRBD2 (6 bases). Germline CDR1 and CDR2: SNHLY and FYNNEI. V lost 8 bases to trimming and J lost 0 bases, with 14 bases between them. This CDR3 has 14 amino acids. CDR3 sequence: CASGFGTPSYEQYF. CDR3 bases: TGTGCCAGCGGTTTTGGGACTCCCTCCTACGAGCAGTACTTC.

CDR3 residues: CASSVGRSDTEAFF. The CDR3 nucleotides are TGTGCCAGCAGCGTAGGTCGGTCGGACACTGAAGCTTTCTTT. The V and J genes are TRBV9 and TRBJ1-1, with D hard to call. There are 14 residues in the CDR3. Per the germline V gene, CDR1 is SGDLS and CDR2 is YYNGEE. Trimming took off 0 bases at V and 3 bases at J, with 9 bases between the two ends.

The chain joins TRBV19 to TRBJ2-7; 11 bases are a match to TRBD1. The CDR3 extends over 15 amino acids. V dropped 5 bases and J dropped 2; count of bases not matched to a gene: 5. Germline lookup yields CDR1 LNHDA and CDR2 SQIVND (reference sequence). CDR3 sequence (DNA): TGTGCCAGTAGTGCACCGGGACAGGGGGCCTACGAGCAGTACTTC. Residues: CASSAPGQGAYEQYF.

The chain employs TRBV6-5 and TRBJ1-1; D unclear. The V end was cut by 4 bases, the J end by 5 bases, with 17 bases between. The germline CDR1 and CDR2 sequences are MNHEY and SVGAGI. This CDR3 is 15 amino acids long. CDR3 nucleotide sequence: TGTGCCAGCAGTTTCCGGTCAGCGGGGAGGACTGAAGCTTTCTTT. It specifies CASSFRSAGRTEAFF.

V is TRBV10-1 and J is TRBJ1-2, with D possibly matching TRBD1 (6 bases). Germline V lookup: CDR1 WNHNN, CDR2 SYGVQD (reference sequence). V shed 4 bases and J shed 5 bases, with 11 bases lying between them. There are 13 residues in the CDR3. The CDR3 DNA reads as TGCGCCAGCAGTGCGGCAGGGACATATGGCTACACCTTC. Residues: CASSAAGTYGYTF.

Here the CDR3 reads CASSSGQGANTGELFF. The CDR3 DNA is TGTGCCAGCAGCTCCGGACAGGGGGCGAACACCGGGGAGCTGTTTTTT. The chain links TRBV5-6 to TRBJ2-2, with 10 bases identical to TRBD1. Losses at the gene ends were 3 bases for V and 0 bases for J; bases not matched to a gene: 2. This CDR3 region has 16 residues. Germline lookup yields CDR1 SGHDT and CDR2 YYEEEE.